This T cell receptor beta chain was sequenced during a study of shared clonotypes between healthy human individuals. Positive CCR7 selection of CD45RO-negative cells yielded the naive CD8 cells, and terminally differentiated effector memory CD45RA+ cells were excluded. Running of the assay took place at deep level. Sequencing used immunoSEQ multiplex PCR; TCRdb keeps in-frame clones, though not all of them. Here the sample spans 800,000 to 950,000 clones, 96% being singletons. Whole-study results and caveats: As a rule, naive subsets had a larger estimated richness than memory subsets.

A note on this clone: Its cognate antigen is unknown.

CDR3 length: 14 amino acids. CDR1 and CDR2 (germline): SQVTM, ANQGSEA. V was shortened by 0 bases and J by 4 bases, with 13 bases between the two germline ends. Source material: naive CD8+ T cells sorted from blood. The V gene is TRBV29-1, the J gene TRBJ2-7, with D hard to call. The clonotype was recovered from a man younger than 45 in good health. The CDR3 coding sequence is TGCAGCGTTGAAGATCGGCGTCATAATTACGAGCAGTACTTC. Translated, it gives CSVEDRRHNYEQYF.